These 17 T cell receptor beta chains were all obtained from the same sample, sequenced in a study of blood T cell repertoires in COVID-19. Method: immunoSEQ multiplex PCR; TCRdb's copy keeps in-frame clones and lacks some. This sample yields under 300,000 clones, of which approximately 88% are seen a single time; 1.7% belongs to the top ten. Sequencing was performed on PBMCs or T cells enriched from blood (not recorded which). The receptors derive from a middle-aged woman who had recovered from COVID-19.

The CDR3 sequence is CASSLVTASDTQYF. In DNA form, the CDR3 reads TGCGCCAGCAGCTTGGTTACAGCTTCAGATACGCAGTATTTT. The chain has TRBV5-1 and TRBJ2-3; D remains ambiguous. The V end lost 0 bases, the J end lost 4 bases, and 9 bases lay between the germline ends. CDR1 and CDR2 (germline): SGHRS, YFSETQ. The CDR3 covers 14 residues.

The CDR3 is CASSLAGDRGSGANVLTF. Here the CDR3 DNA reads TGCGCCAGCAGCTTGGCAGGGGATAGGGGCTCTGGGGCCAACGTCCTGACTTTC. V is TRBV5-1 and J is TRBJ2-6; a possible D gene is TRBD1 (6 bases). The CDR3 sequence is 18 residues long. CDR1 is SGHRS, CDR2 YFSETQ, per germline. Trimming shortened V by 0 bases and J by 0 bases, and 13 bases separated the two germline ends. The variable domain in full, completed from reference TRBV5-1 and TRBJ2-6, reads KAGVTQTPRYLIKTRGQQVTLSCSPISGHRSVSWYQQTPGQGLQFLFEYFSETQRNKGNFPGRFSGRQFSNSRSEMNVSTLELGDSALYLCASSLAGDRGSGANVLTFGAGSRLTVL.

The rearrangement links TRBV5-8 to TRBJ1-5; 7 bases map to TRBD1. The CDR3 is 16 amino acids. After removal of 4 bases from V and 5 bases from J, the junction contained 12 bases not matched to a gene. The V gene's germline CDR1 is SGHTS and CDR2 YDEGEE. The CDR3 loop reads CASSPLRGLSHQPQHF. The CDR3 region has the DNA TGTGCCAGCAGCCCGTTGAGGGGGCTATCTCATCAGCCCCAGCATTTT.

CDR3 sequence: CASSYGPGGLGTEAFF. The CDR3 nucleotides are TGTGCCAGCAGTTACGGCCCAGGGGGATTGGGCACTGAAGCTTTCTTT. The chain recombines TRBV6-5 with TRBJ1-1; the match to TRBD1 covers 7 bases. CDR3 length: 16 amino acids. The germline V gene encodes CDR1 MNHEY and CDR2 SVGAGI. V lost 2 bases to trimming and J lost 4 bases; unmatched junction nucleotides: 10.

The V gene is TRBV7-2, the J gene TRBJ2-2; 8 nucleotides agree with TRBD2. The junction had 11 bases not matched to a gene; V was cut back by 3 bases and J by 5 bases. This CDR3 comprises 17 residues. Germline loops: CDR1 SGHTA, CDR2 FQGNSA. Here the CDR3 DNA reads TGTGCCAGCAGCTTGGTACGTGCGGGAGGAAAGACCGGGGAGCTGTTTTTT. This encodes CASSLVRAGGKTGELFF. The full variable domain, rest sourced from reference TRBV7-2 and TRBJ2-2, is GAGVSQSPSNKVTEKGKDVELRCDPISGHTALYWYRQSLGQGLEFLIYFQGNSAPDKSGLPSDRFSAERTGGSVSTLTIQRTQQEDSAVYLCASSLVRAGGKTGELFFGEGSRLTVL.

The genes are TRBV14 and TRBJ2-1; D perhaps matches TRBD2 (5 bases). V lost 5 bases and J 9 bases, leaving 14 bases between the germline ends. Germline lookup yields CDR1 SGHDN and CDR2 FVKESK. The CDR3 is 13 residues long. CDR3 sequence reads: CASSYLPGGEQFF. In DNA form, the CDR3 reads TGTGCCAGCAGCTACTTACCAGGAGGTGAGCAGTTCTTC.

The chain couples TRBV6-1 to TRBJ1-6; 8 bases fit TRBD1. Germline CDR1 MNHNS, CDR2 SASEGT. The CDR3 covers 16 residues. With 4 bases clipped from V and 7 bases from J, the junction kept 9 bases outside the gene matches. Here the CDR3 DNA reads TGTGCCAGCAGTGTTGATCCCGGACAGGGAAATTCACCCCTCCACTTT. Translating gives CASSVDPGQGNSPLHF.

The chain recombines TRBV3-1 (or the pseudogene TRBV3-2) with TRBJ2-5, with TRBD2 as a possible D gene (6 bases). V dropped 4 bases and J dropped 4 bases, with 7 bases sitting between them. CDR1 and CDR2 (germline): LGHDT, YNNKEL (reference sequence). The CDR3 runs 12 residues. The CDR3 coding sequence is TGTGCCAGCAGCCGGGGGGTAGAGACCCAGTACTTC. It translates to CASSRGVETQYF.

For the CDR3, the DNA is TGTGCCAGCAGCCACTTGAGGGAACAGCCCCAGCATTTT. Translating it yields CASSHLREQPQHF. The J gene is TRBJ1-5, the V gene TRBV3-1 (or the pseudogene TRBV3-2); D call uncertain. CDR3 length: 13 amino acids. V was cut by 3 bases and J by 7 bases, with 10 bases left in between. CDR1 is LGHDT and CDR2 is YNNKEL in the germline V gene (reference sequence).

The rearrangement joins TRBV19 to TRBJ1-3; possibly TRBD1 for D (6 bases). This CDR3 has 16 amino acids. V was shortened by 5 bases and J by 0 bases, with 14 bases between the two germline ends. Per germline, CDR1 LNHDA and CDR2 SQIVND (reference sequence). CDR3 protein: CASSPRQASSGNTIYF. The CDR3 DNA follows: TGTGCCAGTAGTCCTCGACAGGCGAGCTCTGGAAACACCATATATTTT. The variable domain in full, completed from reference TRBV19 and TRBJ1-3, reads DGGITQSPKYLFRKEGQNVTLSCEQNLNHDAMYWYRQDPGQGLRLIYYSQIVNDFQKGDIAEGYSVSREKKESFPLTVTSAQKNPTAFYLCASSPRQASSGNTIYFGEGSWLTVV.

The chain uses TRBV11-3 and TRBJ2-3, with a tentative D call TRBD1 (5 bases). This CDR3 comprises 12 residues. Trimming removed 5 bases at V and 5 bases at J, with 8 bases between. In germline, CDR1 is SGHNT, CDR2 YENEEA. CDR3 sequence reads: CASSGDRDTQYF. CDR3 sequence (DNA): TGTGCCAGCAGCGGCGACAGAGATACGCAGTATTTT.

V is TRBV9 and J is TRBJ2-3, with 7 positions matching TRBD2. The CDR3 is made up of 15 amino acids. Germline assignment: CDR1 SGDLS and CDR2 YYNGEE. Trimming removed 3 bases from V and 5 bases from J; junction bases left unmatched: 9. CDR3 loop: CASSGDATGGDTQYF. The CDR3 DNA sequence: TGTGCCAGCAGCGGGGATGCAACGGGAGGAGATACGCAGTATTTT. Full variable domain (remainder filled in from reference TRBV9 and TRBJ2-3): DSGVTQTPKHLITATGQRVTLRCSPRSGDLSVYWYQQSLDQGLQFLIQYYNGEERAKGNILERFSAQQFPDLHSELNLSSLELGDSALYFCASSGDATGGDTQYFGPGTRLTVL.

The CDR3 region is CASSQVGRGRSNEKLFF. CDR3 sequence (DNA): TGCGCCAGCAGCCAAGTAGGCAGGGGGCGAAGTAATGAAAAACTGTTTTTT. The rearrangement links TRBV4-1 to TRBJ1-4; TRBD1 matches at 8 bases. Germline V CDR1 and CDR2: MGHRA, YSYEKL. V shed 1 base and J 4 bases; nucleotides not matched to a gene: 8. The CDR3 sequence is 17 residues long.

In DNA, the CDR3 is TGCGCCAGCAGCCTCGGCCCGAGGAAAGAGACCCAGTACTTC. Translation: CASSLGPRKETQYF. V is TRBV5-1 and J is TRBJ2-5; D remains ambiguous. This CDR3 comprises 14 residues. Looked up from germline, CDR1 is SGHRS and CDR2 is YFSETQ. V lost 4 bases and J 3 bases, leaving 13 bases between the germline ends. Full variable domain (outside the CDR3, taken from reference TRBV5-1 and TRBJ2-5): KAGVTQTPRYLIKTRGQQVTLSCSPISGHRSVSWYQQTPGQGLQFLFEYFSETQRNKGNFPGRFSGRQFSNSRSEMNVSTLELGDSALYLCASSLGPRKETQYFGPGTRLLVL.

The chain carries TRBV18 and TRBJ1-2; perhaps TRBD1 as D (5 bases). The CDR3 loop spans 12 amino acids. V was shortened by 2 bases and J by 6 bases, with 7 bases between the two germline ends. From germline, CDR1 is KGHSH and CDR2 LQKENI. DNA for the CDR3: TGTGCCAGCTCACCAGACAGTAATGGCTACACCTTC. Translated: CASSPDSNGYTF.

The chain carries TRBV5-1 and TRBJ2-7; 9 nucleotides align to TRBD2. V was clipped by 4 bases and J by 4 bases; unmatched bases: 6. The CDR3 is 14 amino acids. Germline values: CDR1 SGHRS, CDR2 YFSETQ. DNA of the CDR3: TGCGCCAGCAGCCCGAAGGGACTAGCTTACGAGCAGTACTTC. As protein: CASSPKGLAYEQYF.

The CDR3 here is CASSLMATRRGQETQYF. CDR3 in DNA: TGCGCCAGCAGCTTGATGGCTACGCGGCGGGGCCAAGAGACCCAGTACTTC. The V gene is TRBV5-1, the J gene TRBJ2-5; tentative D call: TRBD2 (6 bases). The CDR3 spans 17 residues. Per germline, CDR1 SGHRS and CDR2 YFSETQ. V was clipped by 1 base and J by 1 base, with 17 bases between them.